This TCR beta chain comes out of a study of cytomegalovirus exposure and HLA in healthy donors. The study's findings and limits: Roughly even sequencing depth across donors was the assumption behind the presence/absence analyses. Most of the CMV-associated TCR beta chains (in a later analysis) appeared to be HLA-restricted. The only immune exposure information that was available was CMV serostatus. A later analysis linked a missense variant in DCLRE1C to the trimming of TCR beta V and J genes.

Concerning this clone: The antigen is not known.

V lost 4 bases and J lost 1, with 13 bases in between. CDR1 is MNHEY and CDR2 is SMNVEV in the germline V gene (reference sequence). CDR3 size: 15 residues. Primers for the PCR totalled 60 Vbeta and 13 Jbeta. TCRdb keeps only in-frame clones here, not all; method: immunoSEQ multiplex PCR. Of 200,000 to 300,000 clones listed, about 85% were seen once; the top ten hold 0.24%. This receptor was identified in a girl aged 2-15 years in good health and CMV-seronegative. The chain links TRBV27 to TRBJ1-1; TRBD1 might be the D (6 bases). The sample consisted of PBMCs. Written as DNA, the CDR3 is TGTGCCAGCAGTTCAAGGACAGTAGGGAACACTGAAGCTTTCTTT. It specifies CASSSRTVGNTEAFF.